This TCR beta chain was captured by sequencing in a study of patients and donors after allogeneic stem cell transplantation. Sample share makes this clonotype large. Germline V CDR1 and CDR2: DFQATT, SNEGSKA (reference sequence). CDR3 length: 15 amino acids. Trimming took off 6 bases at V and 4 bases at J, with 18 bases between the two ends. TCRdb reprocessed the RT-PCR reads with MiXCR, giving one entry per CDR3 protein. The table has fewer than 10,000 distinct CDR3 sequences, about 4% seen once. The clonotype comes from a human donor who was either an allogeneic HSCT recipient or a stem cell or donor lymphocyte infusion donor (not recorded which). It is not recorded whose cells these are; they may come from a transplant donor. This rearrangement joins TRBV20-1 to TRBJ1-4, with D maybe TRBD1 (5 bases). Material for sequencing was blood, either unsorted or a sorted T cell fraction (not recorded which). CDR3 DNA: TGCAGTGCCCTTCCTGCGAGGGGCAATAATGAAAAACTGTTTTTT. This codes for CSALPARGNNEKLFF.